This T cell receptor (beta chain) appears in the sequencing data of a study of human T cells and chemical hapten exposure. About the research overall: An area of 2 cm by roughly 2 cm on upper inner arm skin received 2% DPC for sensitization.

TCRdb ran MiXCR on the RACE reads and lists one entry per CDR3 protein. The sample lists some 330,000 distinct CDR3 sequences, 5.5% seen once, with around 8.6% in the top ten. Only a few counts were recorded for this clonotype. Its antigen is unknown. Study-wide results and limits: All donors were alopecia patients, so their immunity may differ from that of healthy people.

Time point reported: pre-sensitization, week 0. Treatment: therapeutic diphenylcyclopropenone sensitization with weekly scalp DPC. V lost 3 bases to trimming and J lost 4 bases, with 18 bases between them. Germline CDR1 MNHNS, CDR2 SASEGT. CDR3 length equals 16 residues. The material was whole blood, obtained in connection with sensitization to the hapten diphenylcyclopropenone (DPC). V usage is TRBV6-1 and J usage is TRBJ1-1; tentatively, D is TRBD1 (5 bases). This clonotype originated in a woman in her late teens or twenties with alopecia areata. Some clones in this sample may be carry-over from other donors' samples. The CDR3 DNA follows: TGTGCCAGCAGTGACGTCCTATCAAGTGGGGCCACTGAAGCTTTCTTT. Amino acid sequence: CASSDVLSSGATEAFF.